This entry lists 32 T cell receptor beta chains sequenced from one sample in a study of post-analysis software for immune sequencing data. No antigens are known for them. TCR beta cDNA libraries had unique molecular identifiers. TCRdb fed the PCR reads into MiXCR, producing one record per CDR3 protein. The repertoire has some 240,000 distinct CDR3 sequences, 36% of them found once; the top ten carry roughly 4.8%. Regarding the study as a whole: The five TRBV segments detected at higher frequency in patients than in controls included TRBV5-6, TRBV5-1 and TRBV20-1.

The specimen was blood. The source is a girl under 18 with multiple sclerosis.

This clonotype has at least ten counts. The chain has TRBV20-1 and TRBJ2-1; TRBD2 matches 7 bases. The CDR3 contains 15 residues. Trimming cost V 1 base and J 1 base; bases outside gene matches: 4. CDR1 and CDR2 (germline): DFQATT, SNEGSKA (reference sequence). The CDR3 DNA reads as TGCAGTGCTAGAGGTCTAGCGGAGTCCTACAATGAGCAGTTCTTC. Protein product: CSARGLAESYNEQFF.

The chain recombines TRBV12-3 or TRBV12-4 with TRBJ2-7; D remains unclear. This CDR3 has 13 amino acids. Trimming removed 3 bases from V and 5 bases from J, with 11 bases in between. CDR3 DNA sequence: TGTGCCAGCAGTTTCCACGTCGACGACGAGCAGTACTTC. Translating it yields CASSFHVDDEQYF.

Note on this clonotype: A much larger clone lies one base from this, so it may be a read error. This chain connects TRBV7-2 to TRBJ2-1; 8 bases map to TRBD2. Germline CDR1 and CDR2: SGHTA and FQGNSA. There are 15 residues in the CDR3. CDR3 nucleotide sequence: TGTGCCAACAGCTTAGCGGGACCTACCTACAATGAGCAGTTCTTC. The encoded protein is CANSLAGPTYNEQFF.

In this sample, this clonotype turned up a few times. The rearrangement links TRBV14 to TRBJ2-1; tentatively, D is TRBD1 or TRBD2 (5 bases each). The V end was cut by 1 base, the J end by 8 bases, with 15 bases between. This CDR3 comprises 15 residues. CDR1 and CDR2 (germline): SGHDN, FVKESK. CDR3 sequence: CASSQGGWPGYEQFF. For the CDR3, the DNA is TGTGCCAGCAGCCAAGGGGGGTGGCCGGGCTATGAGCAGTTCTTC.

At least ten counts were recorded for this clonotype. The V call is TRBV5-1, the J call TRBJ2-3; D gene unclear. Trimming removed 0 bases at V and 7 bases at J, with 12 bases between. The CDR3 totals 14 residues. Germline loops: CDR1 SGHRS, CDR2 YFSETQ. The CDR3 loop is CASSLGSPPHTQYF. In nucleotides, the CDR3 is TGCGCCAGCAGCTTGGGATCCCCTCCTCATACGCAGTATTTT.

This clonotype was observed a handful of times. The CDR3 sequence is CASSPGLNEQFF. CDR3 DNA: TGTGCCAGCTCCCCAGGACTCAATGAGCAGTTCTTC. The V call is TRBV18, the J call TRBJ2-1, with TRBD2 as a possible D gene (5 bases). V was cut by 6 bases and J by 6 bases, with 9 bases left in between. Germline values: CDR1 KGHSH, CDR2 LQKENI. The CDR3 sequence is 12 residues long.

This clonotype turned up a few times. The chain has TRBV12-3 or TRBV12-4 and TRBJ2-3; 11 bases agree with TRBD2. Trimming cost V 1 base and J 2 bases; bases outside gene matches: 11. The CDR3 is 19 residues long. The CDR3 bases are TGTGCCAGCAGTTTAGTTCGGCTAGCGGGGGGCCTACCCACAGATACGCAGTATTTT. Residues: CASSLVRLAGGLPTDTQYF.

This clonotype was recorded many times. This chain uses TRBV3-1 with TRBJ2-1; 10 bases are shared with TRBD2. V lost 3 bases to trimming and J lost 7 bases; unmatched junction nucleotides: 9. The CDR3 consists of 16 residues. The germline CDR1 and CDR2 sequences are LGHDT and YNNKEL (reference sequence). CDR3 nucleotides: TGTGCCAGCAGCCAGGGGCCAGCGGGAGGGCAAAATGAGCAGTTCTTC. It encodes CASSQGPAGGQNEQFF.

This clonotype was counted ten times or more. The chain links TRBV6-5 to TRBJ2-1, with TRBD2 matching 7 bases. The CDR3 spans 20 residues. The germline V gene has CDR1 MNHEY and CDR2 SVGAGI. J lost 0 bases, V lost 0 bases, and 14 bases had no gene match. CDR3 amino acids: CASSYSGGRGALSSYNEQFF. The CDR3 DNA follows: TGTGCCAGCAGTTACTCCGGTGGGAGGGGCGCCCTCAGCTCCTACAATGAGCAGTTCTTC.

This clonotype has just one count. The chain carries TRBV12-3 or TRBV12-4 and TRBJ2-3; TRBD1 matches 8 bases. J was trimmed by 3 bases and V by 7 bases; bases with no gene match: 18. The CDR3 totals 18 residues. CDR3 nucleotide sequence: TGTGCCAGCATCCAAGGGCCAGCCGGACAGGGAGTGACAGATACGCAGTATTTT. Protein: CASIQGPAGQGVTDTQYF.

On this clonotype itself: A much larger clone is a single base away; this may be a read error. In DNA form, the CDR3 reads TGTGCCAGCAGCCGGGGGAATGGCTACACCTTC. It translates to CASSRGNGYTF. This chain links TRBV3-1 with TRBJ1-2; TRBD1 might be the D (5 bases). This CDR3 region has 11 residues. Between the trimmed V and J ends, which lost 4 bases and 6 bases, there was a span of 6 bases. CDR1 and CDR2 from the germline V gene are LGHDT and YNNKEL (reference sequence).

The chain employs TRBV5-1 and TRBJ1-1; 8 nucleotides align to TRBD1. Unmatched junction bases numbered 7, after V lost 4 bases and J lost 5 bases. CDR1 SGHRS and CDR2 YFSETQ come from the germline V gene. The CDR3 has 14 residues. This chain's CDR3 is CASSLQTGVTEAFF. CDR3 in DNA: TGCGCCAGCAGCCTTCAGACAGGGGTTACTGAAGCTTTCTTT.

Turning to this clonotype: A much larger clone differs by one base, so this may be a read error. The chain combines TRBV7-3 with TRBJ2-5, with D unresolved. Germline values: CDR1 SGHTA, CDR2 FQGTGA. The CDR3 contains 16 residues. Trimming left V 0 bases short and J 11 bases short, with 22 bases between. CDR3 nucleotides: TGTGCCAGCAGCTTAACGTCTGGGGTTGGGCGGCATGAGCAGTACTTC. It is translated as CASSLTSGVGRHEQYF.

This chain links TRBV10-1 with TRBJ2-2; no clear D. Germline CDR1 WNHNN, CDR2 SYGVQD (reference sequence). This CDR3 contains 13 residues. Trimming shortened V by 3 bases and J by 8 bases, and 10 bases separated the two germline ends. This CDR3 reads CASSDARRGELFF. For the CDR3, the DNA is TGCGCCAGCAGTGATGCGAGAAGGGGGGAGCTGTTTTTT.

This clonotype was seen at least ten times. The J gene is TRBJ2-3, the V gene TRBV5-5, with D uncertain. V dropped 4 bases and J dropped 4 bases, with 10 bases sitting between them. Germline V gene data show CDR1 as SGHKS and CDR2 as YYEKEE (reference sequence). There are 13 residues in the CDR3. CDR3 in amino acids: CASSPLMSDTQYF. The CDR3, as DNA: TGTGCCAGCAGCCCGCTTATGTCAGATACGCAGTATTTT.

This clonotype was detected ten times or more. CDR3 in amino acids: CASSEERLAGANEQFF. The CDR3 DNA reads as TGTGCCAGCAGTGAAGAACGTCTAGCGGGGGCCAATGAGCAGTTCTTC. The rearrangement uses TRBV2 and TRBJ2-1; 10 bases map to TRBD2. Germline V gene data show CDR1 as SNHLY and CDR2 as FYNNEI. The CDR3 has 16 residues. After removal of 1 base from V and 6 bases from J, the junction contained 6 bases not matched to a gene.

This clonotype came up once. The junction departs from the called germline gene at one end, perhaps through a read error. The chain has TRBV5-1 and TRBJ2-4; 9 nucleotides align to TRBD1. This CDR3 is 15 amino acids long. From germline, CDR1 is SGHRS and CDR2 YFSETQ. The CDR3 DNA reads TGTGCCAGCAGCTTGGACCACAGGGGGCGGAACATTCAGTACTTC. This codes for CASSLDHRGRNIQYF.

This clonotype was counted many times. The chain combines TRBV28 with TRBJ2-5; TRBD1 matches 8 bases. The CDR3 length is 13 residues. Germline CDR1 MDHEN, CDR2 SYDVKM. After removal of 6 bases from V and 4 bases from J, the junction contained 4 bases not matched to a gene. For the CDR3, the DNA is TGTGCCAGCAGCGGACAGGGACGAGAGACCCAGTACTTC. As protein: CASSGQGRETQYF.

The chain uses TRBV3-1 and TRBJ1-1, with D unclear. V lost 4 bases to trimming and J lost 12 bases, with 18 bases between them. There are 13 residues in the CDR3. Per germline, CDR1 LGHDT and CDR2 YNNKEL (reference sequence). CDR3 DNA: TGTGCCAGCAGCCCCTTTAGGCGCTACCAACCTTTCTTT. It translates to CASSPFRRYQPFF.

This rearrangement joins TRBV5-4 to TRBJ2-3; TRBD2 aligns across 9 bases. Germline V gene lookup returns CDR1 SGHNT and CDR2 YYREEE (reference sequence). This CDR3 has 15 residues. Trimming at V came to 4 bases and at J to 4 bases, leaving 7 bases not matched to a gene. CDR3 DNA: TGTGCCAGCAGCCTCGGGACTAGCAGTGCAGATACGCAGTATTTT. Its translation is CASSLGTSSADTQYF.

This clonotype showed up many times. This chain connects TRBV12-3 or TRBV12-4 to TRBJ2-3, with D perhaps TRBD2 (6 bases). CDR3 length equals 15 residues. Between the trimmed V and J ends, which lost 3 bases and 0 bases, there was a span of 10 bases. The chain's CDR3 is CASSFPAGSTDTQYF. For the CDR3, the DNA is TGTGCCAGCAGTTTTCCAGCGGGTAGCACAGATACGCAGTATTTT.

The chain carries TRBV20-1 and TRBJ1-6, with 9 bases matching TRBD1. The CDR3 is 13 amino acids. V lost 6 bases, J lost 10 bases, and 7 bases stayed unmatched. CDR1 and CDR2 from the germline V gene are DFQATT and SNEGSKA (reference sequence). CDR3 protein: CSAPGQGSSPLHF. Written as DNA, the CDR3 is TGCAGTGCCCCGGGACAGGGTAGCTCACCCCTCCACTTT.

The chain uses TRBV15 and TRBJ2-1, with D perhaps matching TRBD1 (5 bases). The CDR3 loop spans 15 amino acids. The V gene's germline CDR1 is LNHNV and CDR2 YYDKDF (reference sequence). Between the trimmed V and J ends, which lost 6 bases and 4 bases, there was a span of 16 bases. CDR3 DNA: TGTGCCACCAGTCGACAGCCCATAGGGTACAATGAGCAGTTCTTC. This encodes CATSRQPIGYNEQFF.

This clonotype was seen many times. The gene calls are TRBV5-1 and TRBJ2-7; TRBD2 is a possible D gene (6 bases). Per germline, CDR1 SGHRS and CDR2 YFSETQ. V dropped 1 base and J dropped 6 bases, with 11 bases sitting between them. The CDR3 has 13 amino acids. The CDR3 region is CASSLWGVGEQYF. The CDR3 DNA reads TGCGCCAGCAGCTTGTGGGGGGTTGGCGAGCAGTACTTC.

The chain uses TRBV4-2 and TRBJ1-2, with D perhaps matching TRBD1 (5 bases). Germline V gene sequence: CDR1 LGHNA, CDR2 YNFKEQ. Trimming took off 0 bases at V and 0 bases at J, with 11 bases between the two ends. The CDR3 length is 16 residues. The CDR3: CASSQEGQRSNYGYTF. The CDR3 DNA follows: TGTGCCAGCAGCCAAGAAGGACAAAGATCTAACTATGGCTACACCTTC.

On this clonotype itself: A read error may produce the germline difference seen at one junction end. The CDR3 DNA sequence: TGTGCTAGCAGCCGAGCGGGACACCCCCAAGAGACCCAGTACTTC. Protein sequence: CASSRAGHPQETQYF. The chain is built from TRBV7-7 and TRBJ2-5, with D possibly TRBD2 on 7 matching bases. CDR3 length: 15 amino acids. CDR1 SSHAT and CDR2 FNYEAQ come from the germline V gene (reference sequence).

This clonotype was seen at least ten times. The junction departs from germline at one end; a sequencing error may be responsible. The chain uses TRBV4-1 and TRBJ2-5, with D possibly matching TRBD2 (6 bases). This CDR3 region has 16 residues. Looked up from germline, CDR1 is MGHRA and CDR2 is YSYEKL. The CDR3 region is CASSEDYSGLEETQYF. The CDR3 DNA sequence: TGCGCCAGCAGCGAAGACTACTCGGGACTGGAGGAGACCCAGTACTTC.

This clonotype was recorded at least ten times. This rearrangement joins TRBV5-6 to TRBJ1-2; 7 bases match TRBD1. The V and J ends lost 3 bases and 3 bases, in that order; junction bases with no gene match: 5. Germline V gives CDR1 SGHDT, CDR2 YYEEEE. The CDR3 extends over 14 amino acids. The CDR3 sequence is CASSSIDRDYGYTF. DNA of the CDR3: TGTGCCAGCAGCTCCATTGACAGGGACTATGGCTACACCTTC.

This clonotype was seen many times. The rearrangement joins TRBV7-9 to TRBJ2-3, with D unclear. V lost 0 bases to trimming and J lost 0 bases, with 4 bases between them. The germline gives CDR1 SEHNR, CDR2 FQNEAQ (reference sequence). CDR3 length: 14 residues. CDR3 residues: CASSLAKSTDTQYF. The CDR3 region has the DNA TGTGCCAGCAGCTTAGCCAAGAGCACAGATACGCAGTATTTT.

V usage is TRBV6-1 and J usage is TRBJ2-1, with a weak D call TRBD2 (6 bases). V dropped 8 bases and J dropped 8 bases, with 10 bases sitting between them. CDR3 length: 11 amino acids. Germline V lookup: CDR1 MNHNS, CDR2 SASEGT. CDR3 DNA sequence: TGTGCCAGCGGGGGGTACGATGAGCAGTTCTTC. Its protein is CASGGYDEQFF.

The V call is TRBV7-2, the J call TRBJ2-1; D is possibly TRBD2 (6 bases). The CDR3 runs 14 residues. Germline CDR1 reads SGHTA; CDR2 reads FQGNSA. The V gene lost 1 base and the J gene lost 7 bases, with 11 bases spanning the gap. For the CDR3, the DNA is TGTGCCAGCAGCTTAGTTGGGGGGAGGAATGAGCAGTTCTTC. Its protein product is CASSLVGGRNEQFF.

V and J are TRBV27 and TRBJ2-5; 7 nucleotides match TRBD1. CDR1 is MNHEY and CDR2 is SMNVEV in the germline V gene (reference sequence). The V gene end was trimmed by 6 bases and the J gene end by 4 bases; junction bases not matched to a gene: 5. The CDR3 is made up of 13 amino acids. The CDR3 DNA reads as TGTGCCAGCAGCAGGACAGGTTTAGAGACCCAGTACTTC. It specifies CASSRTGLETQYF.